Presented here are 30 T cell receptor beta chains from one specimen sequenced in a study of cytomegalovirus exposure and HLA in healthy donors. TCRdb keeps only in-frame clones here, not all; method: immunoSEQ multiplex PCR. The sample records 130,000 or so clones, roughly 90% being singletons. Sequencing was performed on PBMCs. These receptor sequences come from a man aged 25 to 40 in good health and CMV-seronegative.

The rearrangement links TRBV5-1 to TRBJ1-6; D possibly corresponds to TRBD1 (6 bases). Germline assignment: CDR1 SGHRS and CDR2 YFSETQ. The V end lost 0 bases, the J end lost 7 bases, and 11 bases lay between the germline ends. The length of the CDR3 is 15 residues. The chain's CDR3 is CASSLEGVPNSPLHF. The CDR3 DNA sequence: TGCGCCAGCAGCTTGGAGGGGGTGCCGAATTCACCCCTCCACTTT.

V gene TRBV11-3 combines with J gene TRBJ2-1, with a possible D match to TRBD1 (5 bases). The CDR3 runs 14 residues. The V and J ends lost 4 bases and 4 bases respectively, with 11 bases between them. Germline lookup yields CDR1 SGHNT and CDR2 YENEEA. CDR3 sequence reads: CASSSGNRYNEQFF. The CDR3 DNA is TGTGCCAGCAGCTCAGGGAATCGATACAATGAGCAGTTCTTC.

This rearrangement joins TRBV11-2 to TRBJ1-5; D perhaps matches TRBD1 (5 bases). The V and J ends lost 4 bases and 1 base respectively, with 5 bases between them. The CDR3 totals 13 residues. The germline CDR1 and CDR2 sequences are SGHAT and FQNNGV. Written as DNA, the CDR3 is TGTGCCAGCAGCTCAGGGAGCAATCAGCCCCAGCATTTT. Residues: CASSSGSNQPQHF.

The V and J genes are TRBV5-1 and TRBJ2-5, with D unresolved. The V and J ends lost 6 bases and 7 bases respectively, with 4 bases between them. The germline CDR1 and CDR2 sequences are SGHRS and YFSETQ. This CDR3 contains 9 residues. The CDR3 loop is CASTRTQYF. CDR3 nucleotides: TGCGCCAGCACCCGGACCCAGTACTTC.

V usage is TRBV19 and J usage is TRBJ1-2; 7 positions agree with TRBD1. This CDR3 comprises 14 residues. Germline-derived CDR1 and CDR2 are LNHDA and SQIVND (reference sequence). V gave up 6 bases and J gave up 8 bases; unmatched junction bases: 12. This chain's CDR3 is CASRTLDRESGYTF. CDR3 nucleotides: TGTGCCAGTAGGACCTTAGACAGGGAAAGCGGCTACACCTTC. The variable domain in full, with the rest retrieved from reference TRBV19 and TRBJ1-2, is DGGITQSPKYLFRKEGQNVTLSCEQNLNHDAMYWYRQDPGQGLRLIYYSQIVNDFQKGDIAEGYSVSREKKESFPLTVTSAQKNPTAFYLCASRTLDRESGYTFGSGTRLTVV.

In nucleotides, the CDR3 is TGTGCCAGCAGCCCCAGGACAGGAATGAACACTGAAGCTTTCTTT. It encodes CASSPRTGMNTEAFF. J is TRBJ1-1 and V is TRBV7-2, with 7 positions matching TRBD1. Germline CDR1 and CDR2: SGHTA and FQGNSA. This CDR3 is built from 15 residues. J lost 0 bases, V lost 5 bases, and 6 bases had no gene match.

The chain combines TRBV6-5 with TRBJ1-2; D remains unclear. This CDR3 has 13 residues. The germline gives CDR1 MNHEY, CDR2 SVGAGI. V lost 5 bases, J lost 4 bases, and 11 bases lay in between. As DNA, the CDR3 is TGTGCCAGCAGTCTAGGAATTCTCTATGGCTACACCTTC. This gives the protein CASSLGILYGYTF.

The chain uses TRBV2 and TRBJ2-7, with D possibly being TRBD2 (6 bases). Per germline, CDR1 SNHLY and CDR2 FYNNEI. CDR3 length: 14 amino acids. V shed 3 bases and J shed 7 bases, with 16 bases lying between them. The CDR3 DNA is TGTGCCAGCAGTGAGGGGGGTGGAGGTTCAGAGCAGTACTTC. Residues: CASSEGGGGSEQYF.

The chain combines TRBV10-3 with TRBJ2-3; 9 bases align to TRBD1. This CDR3 is built from 16 residues. Germline V CDR1 and CDR2: ENHRY, SYGVKD. V gave up 4 bases and J gave up 1 base; unmatched junction bases: 6. The CDR3 loop is CAISAFGDRGTDTQYF. CDR3 sequence (DNA): TGTGCCATCAGTGCTTTTGGGGACAGGGGCACAGATACGCAGTATTTT.

This chain uses TRBV19 with TRBJ2-3; no clear D. Germline V lookup: CDR1 LNHDA, CDR2 SQIVND (reference sequence). Deletions cut 3 bases from V and 4 bases from J, with 11 bases between. There are 14 residues in the CDR3. The CDR3 loop is CASSIGTFPDTQYF. The CDR3 DNA follows: TGTGCCAGTAGTATTGGCACATTCCCAGATACGCAGTATTTT.

V is TRBV4-3 and J is TRBJ2-5; D is possibly TRBD1 (5 bases). Germline CDR1 is LGHNA and CDR2 is YSLEER. The CDR3 is made up of 16 amino acids. The V gene lost 0 bases and the J gene lost 4 bases, with 15 bases spanning the gap. The CDR3 loop is CASSQEGGGRGETQYF. In DNA, the CDR3 is TGCGCCAGCAGCCAAGAAGGCGGTGGAAGGGGAGAGACCCAGTACTTC.

This clone was seen a few times. The same CDR3 is also encoded by other DNA sequences in this sample. This chain links TRBV5-1 with TRBJ1-4; 10 bases match TRBD1. CDR3 length equals 14 residues. V lost 4 bases, J lost 5 bases, and 2 bases stayed unmatched. Germline lookup yields CDR1 SGHRS and CDR2 YFSETQ. The CDR3 sequence is CASSPGQGNEKLFF. CDR3 DNA sequence: TGCGCCAGCAGCCCGGGACAGGGGAATGAAAAACTGTTTTTT.

The gene calls are TRBV7-9 and TRBJ1-1; 7 bases agree with TRBD1. This CDR3 spans 15 amino acids. V dropped 5 bases and J dropped 0; count of bases not matched to a gene: 6. Germline V gene sequence: CDR1 SEHNR, CDR2 FQNEAQ (reference sequence). The CDR3 nucleotides are TGTGCCAGCAGCGAGCCCGGGACAGTGAACACTGAAGCTTTCTTT. It translates to CASSEPGTVNTEAFF.

CDR3 nucleotides: TGTGCCAGCAGCTTAGCAGAGGGCACTGAAGCTTTCTTT. This gives the protein CASSLAEGTEAFF. J is TRBJ1-1 and V is TRBV11-2; the D is unclear. CDR1 SGHAT and CDR2 FQNNGV come from the germline V gene. V lost 1 base and J lost 4, with 7 bases in between. The CDR3 extends over 13 amino acids. Based on the CDR3 plus reference TRBV11-2 and TRBJ1-1, the full variable domain is EAGVAQSPRYKIIEKRQSVAFWCNPISGHATLYWYQQILGQGPKLLIQFQNNGVVDDSQLPKDRFSAERLKGVDSTLKIQPAKLEDSAVYLCASSLAEGTEAFFGQGTRLTVV.

This chain links TRBV5-8 with TRBJ1-4, with D possibly TRBD1 on 6 matching bases. Germline V CDR1 and CDR2: SGHTS, YDEGEE. There are 13 residues in the CDR3. Trimming removed 8 bases from V and 4 bases from J, with 12 bases in between. The CDR3, as DNA: TGTGCCAGTTCGGGGGGCCTTAATGAAAAACTGTTTTTT. This codes for CASSGGLNEKLFF. Full variable domain (remainder filled in from reference TRBV5-8 and TRBJ1-4): EAGVTQSPTHLIKTRGQQATLRCSPISGHTSVYWYQQALGLGLQFLLWYDEGEERNRGNFPPRFSGRQFPNYSSELNVNALELEDSALYLCASSGGLNEKLFFGSGTQLSVL.

The V call is TRBV6-5, the J call TRBJ1-5, with 9 bases lining up with TRBD1. This CDR3 is built from 14 residues. With V trimmed by 5 bases and J by 6 bases, 5 bases remained unmatched. CDR1 is MNHEY, CDR2 SVGAGI, per germline. CDR3 amino acids: CASSTGGISQPQHF. The CDR3 nucleotides read TGTGCCAGCAGTACAGGGGGCATAAGTCAGCCCCAGCATTTT.

As regards this clone: The same CDR3 arises from other DNA sequences in this sample as well. The chain uses TRBV27 and TRBJ2-5; D uncertain. CDR3 length equals 12 residues. The germline V gene encodes CDR1 MNHEY and CDR2 SMNVEV (reference sequence). Trimming stripped 4 bases from V and 4 bases from J, with 7 bases between. The CDR3 DNA sequence: TGTGCCAGCAGTTCCCCAGGAGAGACCCAGTACTTC. It specifies CASSSPGETQYF.

This sequence joins TRBV4-2 and TRBJ2-1, with 7 bases fitting TRBD2. After removal of 5 bases from V and 4 bases from J, the junction contained 8 bases not matched to a gene. This CDR3 has 15 residues. The germline gives CDR1 LGHNA, CDR2 YNFKEQ. The CDR3 region is CASSGVGAGYNEQFF. In DNA form, the CDR3 reads TGTGCCAGCAGCGGGGTGGGAGCGGGGTACAATGAGCAGTTCTTC.

CDR3: CASSRGTGHNSPLHF. Written as DNA, the CDR3 is TGTGCCAGCAGCCGCGGGACAGGACACAATTCACCCCTCCACTTT. This rearrangement joins TRBV14 to TRBJ1-6, with 8 bases lining up with TRBD1. CDR1 and CDR2 (germline): SGHDN, FVKESK. The CDR3 spans 15 residues. V gave up 4 bases and J gave up 7 bases; unmatched junction bases: 6.

V usage is TRBV15 and J usage is TRBJ1-1, with D maybe TRBD1 (5 bases). V lost 5 bases to trimming and J lost 5 bases, with 9 bases between them. Germline values: CDR1 LNHNV, CDR2 YYDKDF (reference sequence). The CDR3 length is 12 residues. CDR3 residues: CATSARGTEAFF. CDR3 in DNA: TGTGCCACCAGCGCTCGGGGGACTGAAGCTTTCTTT.

The chain combines TRBV15 with TRBJ1-1, with D tentatively TRBD1 (5 bases). Trimming shortened V by 5 bases and J by 4 bases, and 14 bases separated the two germline ends. Germline CDR1 and CDR2: LNHNV and YYDKDF (reference sequence). This CDR3 has 14 amino acids. The DNA for the CDR3 is TGTGCCACCAGCCTCAAATGGGGGGGCACTGAAGCTTTCTTT. Amino acid sequence: CATSLKWGGTEAFF.

DNA for the CDR3: TGCGCCAGCAGCCAGTGGTCGGGACAGGCTAATGAAAAACTGTTTTTT. Protein sequence: CASSQWSGQANEKLFF. This chain links TRBV4-1 with TRBJ1-4, with 8 bases identical to TRBD1. Trimming cost V 3 bases and J 3 bases; bases outside gene matches: 6. The CDR3 consists of 16 residues. Germline CDR1 reads MGHRA; CDR2 reads YSYEKL.

CDR3: CASSRVGYTF. The CDR3 region has the DNA TGTGCCAGCAGTCGCGTGGGCTACACCTTC. The chain carries TRBV28 and TRBJ1-2, with unresolved D. This CDR3 spans 10 amino acids. Germline V gene lookup returns CDR1 MDHEN and CDR2 SYDVKM. V was cut by 5 bases and J by 8 bases, with 6 bases left in between.

The chain joins TRBV9 to TRBJ2-2, with a possible D match to TRBD2 (5 bases). Germline V CDR1 and CDR2: SGDLS, YYNGEE. Trimming pared 4 bases from V and 4 bases from J, leaving 11 bases between. The CDR3 extends over 14 amino acids. The CDR3 DNA reads as TGTGCCAGCAGCCCCCAAGGGAGCACCGGGGAGCTGTTTTTT. Protein: CASSPQGSTGELFF.

The rearrangement joins TRBV11-3 to TRBJ2-3; D gene uncertain. The germline V and J ends were trimmed by 3 bases and 0 bases, with 4 bases remaining between them. There are 13 residues in the CDR3. Germline V CDR1 and CDR2: SGHNT, YENEEA. CDR3 DNA: TGTGCCAGCAGCTTCAAAAGCACAGATACGCAGTATTTT. This translates into CASSFKSTDTQYF.

This clone appeared a few times. The V and J genes are TRBV4-1 and TRBJ2-6, with unresolved D. The V end lost 4 bases, the J end lost 1 base, and 11 bases lay between the germline ends. Per germline, CDR1 MGHRA and CDR2 YSYEKL. This CDR3 is built from 16 residues. CDR3 coding DNA: TGCGCCAGCAGCCCGGGTCCATCTTCTGGGGCCAACGTCCTGACTTTC. Translation gives CASSPGPSSGANVLTF.

The rearrangement uses TRBV6-1 and TRBJ1-2; D not resolved. V was trimmed by 2 bases and J by 6 bases, leaving 16 bases between them. The CDR3 extends over 15 amino acids. CDR1 MNHNS and CDR2 SASEGT come from the germline V gene. CDR3 sequence reads: CASSESYRPRDGYTF. The DNA of the CDR3 is TGTGCCAGCAGTGAATCGTACAGACCGAGAGATGGCTACACCTTC.

This clone occurred once. The chain carries TRBV5-5 and TRBJ1-2; no firm D call. Trimming pared 1 base from V and 12 bases from J, leaving 19 bases between. The V gene's germline CDR1 is SGHKS and CDR2 YYEKEE (reference sequence). This CDR3 contains 14 residues. The CDR3 region has the DNA TGTGCCAGCAGCTTGAGGGAGGGTGCGGGCTCCCACACCTTC. The encoded protein is CASSLREGAGSHTF.

The V and J genes are TRBV7-2 and TRBJ2-7; TRBD1 matches at 10 bases. The CDR3 length is 15 residues. V trimming: 5 bases; J trimming: 6 bases; junction bases outside the gene matches: 10. Germline values: CDR1 SGHTA, CDR2 FQGNSA. The CDR3 DNA follows: TGTGCCAGCAGCGCGGGCGGGACAGGGGTCCCCGAGCAGTACTTC. Protein product: CASSAGGTGVPEQYF.

The chain is built from TRBV5-4 and TRBJ2-7, with a possible D match to TRBD2 (6 bases). The V and J ends lost 1 base and 2 bases respectively, with 7 bases between them. Per germline, CDR1 SGHNT and CDR2 YYREEE (reference sequence). CDR3 length: 13 amino acids. The CDR3 nucleotides are TGTGCCAGCAGCTTGCCGGGGGCCTACGAGCAGTACTTC. It translates to CASSLPGAYEQYF.